This T cell receptor (beta chain) is from a study of T cells after yellow fever vaccination. Regarding the study as a whole: Repertoires obtained by FACS sorting could include abundant clonotypes that entered as contaminants from the bulk population. Subsequent booster samples again held most clones from primary vaccination (96% CD4, roughly 91% CD8).

V lost 5 bases, J lost 4 bases, and 8 bases stayed unmatched. This CDR3 has 17 residues. Germline values: CDR1 SGHTA, CDR2 FQGNSA. TCRdb passed the 5' RACE reads through MiXCR, listing each CDR3 protein once. This table holds some 350,000 distinct CDR3 sequences, 11% found once. This clonotype turned up a few times. The target antigen is unknown. The chain recombines TRBV7-2 with TRBJ2-1, with 13 bases identical to TRBD2. The receptor was isolated from a man in his late teens or twenties who received the YFV17D yellow fever vaccine. The sequenced sample was PBMCs, obtained on the day of the first yellow fever vaccination. In DNA form, the CDR3 reads TGTGCCAGCAGCGGGTGGGGACTAGCGGGGTTTTACAATGAGCAGTTCTTC. Translated, it gives CASSGWGLAGFYNEQFF.